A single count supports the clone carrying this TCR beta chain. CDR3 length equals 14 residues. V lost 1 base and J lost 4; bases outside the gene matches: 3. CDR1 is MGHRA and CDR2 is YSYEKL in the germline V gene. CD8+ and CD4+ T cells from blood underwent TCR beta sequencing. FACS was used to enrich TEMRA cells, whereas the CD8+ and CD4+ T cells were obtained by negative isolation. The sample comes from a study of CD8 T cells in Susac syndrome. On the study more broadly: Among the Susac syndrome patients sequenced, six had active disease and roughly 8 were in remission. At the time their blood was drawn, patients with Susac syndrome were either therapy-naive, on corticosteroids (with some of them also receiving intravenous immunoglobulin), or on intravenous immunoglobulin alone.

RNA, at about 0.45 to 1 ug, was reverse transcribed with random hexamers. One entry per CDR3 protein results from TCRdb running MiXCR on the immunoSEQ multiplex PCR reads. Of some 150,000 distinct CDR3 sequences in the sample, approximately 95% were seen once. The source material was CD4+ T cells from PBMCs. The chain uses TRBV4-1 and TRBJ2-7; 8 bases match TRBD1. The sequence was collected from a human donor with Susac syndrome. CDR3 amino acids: CASSQVGQGYEQYF. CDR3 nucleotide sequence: TGCGCCAGCAGCCAAGTCGGACAGGGTTACGAGCAGTACTTC.